This T cell receptor beta chain comes out of a study of blood T cell repertoires in COVID-19. About the research overall: Acute and convalescent COVID-19 samples came from the United States, Italy and Spain. T cells, B-cell-depleted T cells, or PBMCs provided the cDNA or gDNA that served as material.

Authors' methods: Quantification of nucleated cells was approximated via reference gene primer amplification. Sequencing used immunoSEQ multiplex PCR; TCRdb keeps in-frame clones, though not all of them. For V, J and clone size, that table is used; D and trimming come from the DNA. The sample yields about 430,000 clones, about 88% seen once. Germline V lookup: CDR1 LGHDT, CDR2 YNNKEL (reference sequence). CDR3 size: 14 residues. Trimming took 2 bases from V and 0 from J, leaving 6 bases between them. This TCR was sampled from a woman under 30 who had been exposed to COVID-19. The sample comprised PBMCs or T cells enriched from blood (not recorded which). V is TRBV3-1 (or the pseudogene TRBV3-2) and J is TRBJ2-3; D remains unclear. The CDR3 region has the DNA TGTGCCAGCAGCCAAATTACTAGCACAGATACGCAGTATTTT. Translated, it gives CASSQITSTDTQYF.